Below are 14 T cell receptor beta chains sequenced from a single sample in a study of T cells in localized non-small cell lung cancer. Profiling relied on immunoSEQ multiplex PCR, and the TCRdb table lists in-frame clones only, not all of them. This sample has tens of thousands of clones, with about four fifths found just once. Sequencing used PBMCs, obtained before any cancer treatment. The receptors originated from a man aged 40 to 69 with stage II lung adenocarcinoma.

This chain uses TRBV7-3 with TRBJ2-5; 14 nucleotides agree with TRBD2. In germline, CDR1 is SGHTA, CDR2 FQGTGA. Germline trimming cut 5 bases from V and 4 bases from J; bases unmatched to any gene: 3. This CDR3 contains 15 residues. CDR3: CASSLGLAGGETQYF. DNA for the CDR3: TGTGCCAGCAGCCTTGGACTAGCGGGGGGAGAGACCCAGTACTTC.

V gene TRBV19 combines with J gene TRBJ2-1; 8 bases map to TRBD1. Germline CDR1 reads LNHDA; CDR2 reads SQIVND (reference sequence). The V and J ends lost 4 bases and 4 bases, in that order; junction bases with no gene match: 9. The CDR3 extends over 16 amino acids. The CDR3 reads CASSSTGTGNYNEQFF. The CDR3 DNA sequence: TGTGCCAGTAGTAGTACCGGGACAGGAAATTACAATGAGCAGTTCTTC.

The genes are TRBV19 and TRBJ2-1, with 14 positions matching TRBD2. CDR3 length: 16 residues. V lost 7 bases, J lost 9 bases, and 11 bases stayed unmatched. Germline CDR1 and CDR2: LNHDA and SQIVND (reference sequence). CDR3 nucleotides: TGTGCCAGTAACCACATCCCCGGGACTAGCGGGGGTGAGCAGTTCTTC. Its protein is CASNHIPGTSGGEQFF.

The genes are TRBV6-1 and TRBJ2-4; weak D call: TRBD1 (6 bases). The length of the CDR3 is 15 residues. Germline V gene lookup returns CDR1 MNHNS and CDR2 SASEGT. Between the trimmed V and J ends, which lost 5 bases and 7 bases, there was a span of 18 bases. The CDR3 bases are TGTGCCAGCAGTTCTTCCGGGACAAGCCTGAACATTCAGTACTTC. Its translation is CASSSSGTSLNIQYF.

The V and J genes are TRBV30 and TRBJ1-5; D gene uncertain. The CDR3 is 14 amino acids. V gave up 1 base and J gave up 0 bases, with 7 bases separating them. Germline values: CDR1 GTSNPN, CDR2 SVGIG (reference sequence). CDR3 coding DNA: TGTGCCTGGAGTGCGGGGAATAGCAATCAGCCCCAGCATTTT. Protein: CAWSAGNSNQPQHF.

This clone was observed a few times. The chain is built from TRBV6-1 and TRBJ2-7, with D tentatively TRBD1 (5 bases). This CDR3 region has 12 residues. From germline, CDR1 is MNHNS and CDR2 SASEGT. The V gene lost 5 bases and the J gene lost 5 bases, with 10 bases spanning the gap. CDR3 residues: CASSFDSDEQYF. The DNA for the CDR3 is TGTGCCAGCAGTTTCGACAGCGACGAGCAGTACTTC.

For the CDR3, the DNA is TGTGCCAGCAGTGATAGCAATCAGCCCCAGCATTTT. Its translation: CASSDSNQPQHF. V usage is TRBV28 and J usage is TRBJ1-5; D gene uncertain. CDR1 and CDR2 (germline): MDHEN, SYDVKM. V lost 5 bases and J 0 bases, leaving 2 bases between the germline ends. This CDR3 has 12 amino acids.

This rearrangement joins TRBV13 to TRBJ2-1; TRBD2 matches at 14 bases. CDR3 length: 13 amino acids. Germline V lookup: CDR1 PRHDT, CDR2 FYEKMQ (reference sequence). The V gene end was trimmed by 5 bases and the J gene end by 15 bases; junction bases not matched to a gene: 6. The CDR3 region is CASSRDGLAGGFF. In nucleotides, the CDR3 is TGTGCCAGCAGCCGGGACGGACTAGCGGGGGGGTTCTTC.

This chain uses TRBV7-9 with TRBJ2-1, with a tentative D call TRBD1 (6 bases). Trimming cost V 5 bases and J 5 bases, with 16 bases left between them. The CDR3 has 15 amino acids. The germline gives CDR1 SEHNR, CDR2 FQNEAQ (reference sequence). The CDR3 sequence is CASSPPWTADNEQFF. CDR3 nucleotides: TGTGCCAGCAGCCCGCCCTGGACAGCCGACAATGAGCAGTTCTTC.

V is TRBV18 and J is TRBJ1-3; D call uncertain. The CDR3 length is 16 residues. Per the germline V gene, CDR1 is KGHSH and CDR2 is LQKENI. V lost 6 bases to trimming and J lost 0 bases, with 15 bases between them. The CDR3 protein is CASSLGLLSSGNTIYF. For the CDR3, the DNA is TGTGCCAGCTCCCTAGGACTCCTGAGCTCTGGAAACACCATATATTTT.

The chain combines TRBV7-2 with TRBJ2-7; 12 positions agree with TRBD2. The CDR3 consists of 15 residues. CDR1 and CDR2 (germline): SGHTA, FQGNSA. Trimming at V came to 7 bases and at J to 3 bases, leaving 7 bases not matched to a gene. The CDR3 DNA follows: TGTGCCAGCATCGAAGGACTAGCGGGATACTACGAGCAGTACTTC. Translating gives CASIEGLAGYYEQYF.

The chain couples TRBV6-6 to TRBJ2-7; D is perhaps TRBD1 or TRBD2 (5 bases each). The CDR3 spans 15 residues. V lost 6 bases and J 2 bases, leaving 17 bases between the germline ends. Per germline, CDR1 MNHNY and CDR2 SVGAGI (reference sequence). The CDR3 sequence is CASRSTGTGTYEQYF. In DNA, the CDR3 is TGTGCCAGCAGATCGACCGGGACGGGAACCTACGAGCAGTACTTC.

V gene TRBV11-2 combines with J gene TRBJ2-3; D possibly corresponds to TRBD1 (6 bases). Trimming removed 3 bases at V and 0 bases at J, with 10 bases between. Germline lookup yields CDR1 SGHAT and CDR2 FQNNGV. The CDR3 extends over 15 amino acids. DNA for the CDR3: TGTGCCAGCAGCTTCCAACAGGGAAGCACAGATACGCAGTATTTT. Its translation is CASSFQQGSTDTQYF.

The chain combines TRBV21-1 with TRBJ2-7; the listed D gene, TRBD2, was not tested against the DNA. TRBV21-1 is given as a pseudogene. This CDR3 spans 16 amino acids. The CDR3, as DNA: TGTGCCAGCGCTCTCTGGGGGGGGCCTTCGCTCTACGAGCAGTACTTC. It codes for CASALWGGPSLYEQYF.